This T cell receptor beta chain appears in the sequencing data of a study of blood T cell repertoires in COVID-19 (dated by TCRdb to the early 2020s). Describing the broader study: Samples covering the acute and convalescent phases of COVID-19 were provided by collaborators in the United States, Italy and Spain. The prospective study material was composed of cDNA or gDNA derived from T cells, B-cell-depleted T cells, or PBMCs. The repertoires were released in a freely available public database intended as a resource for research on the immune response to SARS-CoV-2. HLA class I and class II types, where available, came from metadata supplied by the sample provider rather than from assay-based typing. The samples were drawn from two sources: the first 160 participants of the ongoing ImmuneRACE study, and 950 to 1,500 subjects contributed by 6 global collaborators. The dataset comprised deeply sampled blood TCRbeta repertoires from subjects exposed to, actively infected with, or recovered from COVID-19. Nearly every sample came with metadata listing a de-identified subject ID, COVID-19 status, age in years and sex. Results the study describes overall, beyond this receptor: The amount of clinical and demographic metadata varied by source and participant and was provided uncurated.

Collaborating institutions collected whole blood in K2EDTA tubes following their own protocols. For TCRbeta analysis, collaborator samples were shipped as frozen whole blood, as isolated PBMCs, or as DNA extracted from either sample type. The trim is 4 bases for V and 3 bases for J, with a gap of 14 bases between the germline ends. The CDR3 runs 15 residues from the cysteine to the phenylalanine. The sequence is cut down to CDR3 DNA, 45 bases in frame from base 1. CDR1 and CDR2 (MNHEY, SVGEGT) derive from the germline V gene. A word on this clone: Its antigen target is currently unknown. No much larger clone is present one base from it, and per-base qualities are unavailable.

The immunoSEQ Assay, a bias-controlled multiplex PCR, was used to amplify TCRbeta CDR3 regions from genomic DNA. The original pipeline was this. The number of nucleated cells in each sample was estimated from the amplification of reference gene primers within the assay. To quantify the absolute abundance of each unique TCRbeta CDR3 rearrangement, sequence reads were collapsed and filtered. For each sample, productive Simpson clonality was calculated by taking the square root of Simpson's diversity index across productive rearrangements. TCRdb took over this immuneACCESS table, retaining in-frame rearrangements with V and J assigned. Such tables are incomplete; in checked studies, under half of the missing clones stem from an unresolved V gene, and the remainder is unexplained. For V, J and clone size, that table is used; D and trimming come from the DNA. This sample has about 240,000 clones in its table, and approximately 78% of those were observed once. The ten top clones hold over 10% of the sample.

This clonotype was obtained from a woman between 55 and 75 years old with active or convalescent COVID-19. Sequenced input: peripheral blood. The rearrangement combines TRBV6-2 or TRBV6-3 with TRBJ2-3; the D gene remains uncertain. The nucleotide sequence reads TGTGCCAGCAGTTCTCGCGTCCCGTTAACAGATACGCAGTATTTT. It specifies CASSSRVPLTDTQYF.